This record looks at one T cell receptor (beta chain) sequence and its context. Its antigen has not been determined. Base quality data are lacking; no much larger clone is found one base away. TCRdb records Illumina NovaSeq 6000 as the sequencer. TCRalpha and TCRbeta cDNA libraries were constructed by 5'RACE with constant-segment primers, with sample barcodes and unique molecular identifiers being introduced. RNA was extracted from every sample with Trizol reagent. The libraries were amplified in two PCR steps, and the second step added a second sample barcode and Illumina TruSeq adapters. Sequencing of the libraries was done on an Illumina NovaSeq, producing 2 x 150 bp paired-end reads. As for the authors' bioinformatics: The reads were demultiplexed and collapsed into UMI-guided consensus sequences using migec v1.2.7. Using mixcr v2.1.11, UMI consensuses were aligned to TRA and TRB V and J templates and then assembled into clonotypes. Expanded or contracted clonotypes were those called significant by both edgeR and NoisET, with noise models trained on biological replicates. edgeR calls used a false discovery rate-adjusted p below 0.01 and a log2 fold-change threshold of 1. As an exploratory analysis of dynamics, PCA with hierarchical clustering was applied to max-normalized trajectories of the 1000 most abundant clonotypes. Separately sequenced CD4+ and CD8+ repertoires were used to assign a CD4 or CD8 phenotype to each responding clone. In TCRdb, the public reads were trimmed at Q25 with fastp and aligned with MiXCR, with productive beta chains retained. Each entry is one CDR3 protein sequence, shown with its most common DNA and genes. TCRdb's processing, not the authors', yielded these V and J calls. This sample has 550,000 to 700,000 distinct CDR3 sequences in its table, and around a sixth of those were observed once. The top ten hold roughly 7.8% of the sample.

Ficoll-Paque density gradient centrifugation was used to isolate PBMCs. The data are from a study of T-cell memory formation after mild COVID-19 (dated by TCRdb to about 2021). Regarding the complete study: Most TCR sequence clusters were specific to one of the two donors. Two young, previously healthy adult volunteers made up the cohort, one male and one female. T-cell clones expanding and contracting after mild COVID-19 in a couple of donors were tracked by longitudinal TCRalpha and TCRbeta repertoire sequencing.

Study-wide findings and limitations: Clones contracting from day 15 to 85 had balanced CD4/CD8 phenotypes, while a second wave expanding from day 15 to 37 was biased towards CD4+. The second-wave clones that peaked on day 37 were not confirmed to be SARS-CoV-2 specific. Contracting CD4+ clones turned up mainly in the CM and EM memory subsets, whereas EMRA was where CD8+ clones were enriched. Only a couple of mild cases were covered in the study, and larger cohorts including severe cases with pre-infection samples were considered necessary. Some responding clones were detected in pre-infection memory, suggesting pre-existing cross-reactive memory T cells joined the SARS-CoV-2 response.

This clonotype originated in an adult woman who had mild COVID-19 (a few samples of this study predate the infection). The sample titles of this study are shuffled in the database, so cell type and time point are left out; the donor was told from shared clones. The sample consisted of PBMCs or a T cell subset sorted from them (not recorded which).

The bases are TGCGCCAGCAGCCCCCGCATGTTGACAGCGAAGGGGACCCAGTACTTC. Its translation is CASSPRMLTAKGTQYF. The chain is encoded by TRBV5-1 joined to TRBJ2-5; the D segment could be TRBD1, given 5 matching bases. The germline V gene sets CDR1 to SGHRS and CDR2 to YFSETQ. V and J are truncated by 4 bases and 7 bases respectively, leaving an intervening sequence of 23 bases. From cysteine to phenylalanine, the CDR3 is 16 amino acids long. The DNA shown is the 48-base CDR3, in frame from base 1.